This T cell receptor (beta chain) was sequenced during a study of cytomegalovirus exposure and HLA in healthy donors (dated by TCRdb to 2015 to 2018). Background for the entire study: A later analysis indicated that the 120 or so validation repertoires were generated on the platform also employed for the approximately 690 repertoires of the first cohort. The study aimed to test whether signatures of past pathogen exposure could be identified by cataloging public T cell receptors. Along with the 666-subject first cohort, a separate validation cohort of over a hundred different subjects was used. The study combined high-throughput TCR immunosequencing, statistical association of individual TCRs with disease status, and machine learning to predict cytomegalovirus infection status. Study-wide conclusions, independent of this receptor: A later analysis lacked HLA typing for the validation cohort, so it scored co-occurrence in that cohort across all 120 repertoires. Most TCR sequences were observed very rarely across donors, whereas some public TCRs were present in many individuals. Cytomegalovirus status was reported to be diagnosed by the classifier with high specificity and sensitivity in both the original and validation cohorts. A few of the identified cytomegalovirus-associated TCR beta chains were confirmed in vitro to be specific for cytomegalovirus antigens. A later analysis found that TCRs clustered in the first cohort also tended to co-occur in the approximately 120 validation repertoires, with approximately 95% of cluster scores above 0. According to the authors, the approach could potentially be generalized to other disease states and immunological phenotypes. The study gave a list of some 150 TCR beta chains associated with cytomegalovirus.

Germline trimming: 5 bases from V, 6 bases from J; junction bases outside gene matches: 6. Its CDR3 holds 14 amino acids, cysteine through phenylalanine. Only the CDR3 region is kept as DNA, spanning 42 bases read in frame from base 1. Via the germline V gene, CDR1 is KGHSH and CDR2 LQKENI. This clone was seen a handful of times. Its antigen target is currently unknown. Per-nucleotide qualities are absent, and no much larger clonotype sits a single base away. The donors were included in the validation cohort of some 120 subjects, a group kept apart from the roughly 610-subject first cohort. Receptor libraries were prepared by the immunoSEQ multiplex PCR assay. From the authors' description of their analysis: To diagnose cytomegalovirus status from the catalog of TCR beta chain sequences, a statistical classification framework was built. This immuneACCESS table, as held by TCRdb, lists in-frame sequences with V and J called but not all clones. Of the missing ones, under half trace to an unresolved V gene in checked studies; the others have no known cause. That table supplies the V and J calls and clone size; D and trimming were determined from the DNA. This sample lists hundreds of thousands of clones; just over 85% were detected once. Together, the top ten hold around 0.8% of the sample.

The source material was PBMCs. The clonotype comes from a woman aged 18 to 35 in good health and CMV-seronegative. This receptor chain uses TRBV18 and TRBJ2-1, with 8 bases aligning to TRBD1. This receptor has the CDR3 CASSSGQGGNEQFF. The DNA sequence reads TGTGCCAGCTCATCCGGACAGGGTGGCAATGAGCAGTTCTTC.